A selection of T cell receptor beta chains follows, all from one sample in a study of technical replicates of blood from a handful of donors. TCRdb's copy holds only in-frame clones and misses some; the assay was immunoSEQ multiplex PCR. The sample has tens of thousands of clones; 90% to 95% are singletons. Sequenced material: T cells isolated from PBMCs. These receptors were collected from a human donor in good health. Each CDR3 is given with its conserved first and last residue. The D gene is left open where the match is weak. Expanded clones get a size class; other rows say once, few or many, or leave the size out.

>-|TRBD1|TRBJ1-2|TRBV5-1
CASSIEQGADGYTF
TGCGCCAGCAGCATTGAACAGGGGGCAGATGGCTACACCTTC
>-|-|TRBJ1-2|TRBV9
CASKQEANYGYTF
TGTGCCAGCAAACAGGAAGCTAACTATGGCTACACCTTC
>-|-|TRBJ2-7|TRBV21-1
CASSKVEAGTSGISYEQYF
TGTGCCAGCAGCAAAGTTGAGGCAGGGACTAGCGGGATTTCCTACGAGCAGTACTTC
>-|-|TRBJ2-5|TRBV7-9
CASSLSEDPQETQYF
TGTGCCAGCAGCTTAAGTGAGGATCCCCAAGAGACCCAGTACTTC
>-|-|TRBJ2-5|TRBV2
CARDNLGEGETQYF
TGTGCCAGAGACAACCTAGGGGAAGGAGAGACCCAGTACTTC
>-|-|TRBJ2-7|TRBV4-1
CASSQEQIQSYEQYF
TGCGCCAGCAGCCAAGAACAGATCCAATCCTACGAGCAGTACTTC
>once|TRBD2|TRBJ2-3|TRBV9
CASSVVLAGEDTQYF
TGTGCCAGCAGCGTAGTTCTAGCGGGAGAGGATACGCAGTATTTT
>once|-|TRBJ2-2|TRBV2
CASSELRDTGELFF
TGTGCCAGCAGTGAGCTCAGGGACACCGGGGAGCTGTTTTTT
>-|-|TRBJ1-1|TRBV7-9
CASSLNQGNTEAFF
TGTGCCAGCAGCTTAAACCAGGGGAACACTGAAGCTTTCTTT
>once|TRBD2|TRBJ2-5|TRBV7-9
CASSLTSGAIQETQYF
TGTGCCAGCAGCTTAACTAGCGGGGCGATCCAAGAGACCCAGTACTTC
>-|-|TRBJ2-5|TRBV19
CASSIEPWETQYF
TGTGCCAGTAGTATTGAGCCCTGGGAGACCCAGTACTTC
>-|TRBD1|TRBJ1-1|TRBV19
CASRGQGNTEAFF
TGTGCCAGTAGGGGACAGGGCAACACTGAAGCTTTCTTT
>-|-|TRBJ2-1|TRBV28
CASSLVSGSVHNEQFF
TGTGCCAGCAGTTTGGTATCGGGATCGGTCCACAATGAGCAGTTCTTC
>few|-|TRBJ1-1|TRBV12-5
CASGSTGMRAFF
TGTGCTAGTGGTTCCACCGGGATGAGGGCTTTCTTT
>-|-|TRBJ2-7|TRBV9
CASSPGGTYEQYF
TGTGCCAGCAGCCCAGGGGGGACCTACGAGCAGTACTTC
>-|-|TRBJ2-1|TRBV5-1
CASSLVSGRNEQFF
TGCGCCAGCAGCTTGGTTTCGGGTCGCAATGAGCAGTTCTTC
>-|TRBD1|TRBJ2-1|TRBV5-8
CASSPSTRGLNEQFF
TGTGCCAGCAGCCCCTCTACTAGGGGGCTAAATGAGCAGTTCTTC
>-|TRBD2|TRBJ2-1|TRBV29-1
CSVPGVAGSYNEQFF
TGCAGCGTTCCCGGGGTAGCGGGGTCCTACAATGAGCAGTTCTTC
>-|-|TRBJ1-2|TRBV30
CAWSRRNYGYTF
TGTGCCTGGAGTCGCCGGAACTATGGCTACACCTTC
>few|TRBD2|TRBJ2-3|TRBV19
CASSVQLAGVDDTQYF
TGTGCCAGTAGTGTCCAGCTAGCGGGAGTGGATGATACGCAGTATTTT
>-|-|TRBJ1-3|TRBV11-2
CASSLGSSGSGNTIYF
TGTGCCAGCAGCTTAGGGAGTTCGGGGTCTGGAAACACCATATATTTT
>-|-|TRBJ2-7|TRBV29-1
CSAGAGSSYEQYF
TGCAGCGCAGGTGCGGGGAGCTCCTACGAGCAGTACTTC
>-|-|TRBJ2-7|TRBV6-1
CASSARTASSYEQYF
TGTGCCAGCAGCGCAAGGACAGCGAGCTCCTACGAGCAGTACTTC
>-|-|TRBJ2-7|TRBV2
CASSRDNEQYF
TGTGCCAGCAGCAGGGACAACGAGCAGTACTTC
>-|-|TRBJ2-1|TRBV30
CAWSVSPRQEPNNEQFF
TGTGCCTGGAGTGTAAGCCCCCGACAGGAGCCTAACAATGAGCAGTTCTTC
>few|-|TRBJ2-5|TRBV29-1
CSQYTGTSETQYF
TGCAGCCAGTATACAGGGACAAGTGAGACCCAGTACTTC
>-|TRBD2|TRBJ2-1|TRBV10-3
CAISESIAGGNEQFF
TGTGCCATCAGTGAGTCGATAGCGGGAGGGAATGAGCAGTTCTTC
>-|-|TRBJ2-7|TRBV7-9
CASSLDGRYNEQYF
TGTGCCAGCAGCTTAGATGGGCGTTACAACGAGCAGTACTTC